Listed below are T cell receptor beta chains from one sample, sequenced in a study of cytomegalovirus exposure and HLA in healthy donors. Method: immunoSEQ multiplex PCR; TCRdb's copy keeps in-frame clones and lacks some. The table has 95,000 to 120,000 clones, roughly 84% seen once. Sequenced sample: PBMCs. Source of these receptors: a woman aged 18-30 years in good health and CMV-seronegative. Each CDR3 is given with its conserved first and last residue. The D gene is left open where the match is weak. Clone sizes are given selectively: once, few, many, or a class where the clone is expanded.

J: TRBJ2-5; V: TRBV10-3; size: -; D: -; CDR3: CAISDPIERQETQYF; DNA: TGTGCCATCAGTGACCCTATAGAGCGACAAGAGACCCAGTACTTC
J: TRBJ2-7; V: TRBV5-5; size: -; D: TRBD2; CDR3: CASSTSGGSSYEQYF; DNA: TGTGCCAGCAGCACCTCGGGGGGAAGCTCCTACGAGCAGTACTTC
J: TRBJ2-5; V: TRBV5-6; size: once; D: TRBD1; CDR3: CASSRQGVETQYF; DNA: TGTGCCAGCAGCCGACAGGGTGTGGAGACCCAGTACTTC
J: TRBJ2-5; V: TRBV19; size: -; D: TRBD2; CDR3: CASSIQRGGQETQYF; DNA: TGTGCCAGTAGTATACAGCGGGGGGGGCAAGAGACCCAGTACTTC
J: TRBJ2-7; V: TRBV27; size: -; D: TRBD1; CDR3: CASSRQGGAYEQYF; DNA: TGTGCCAGCAGCCGACAGGGGGGTGCCTACGAGCAGTACTTC
J: TRBJ2-2; V: TRBV5-1; size: -; D: TRBD2; CDR3: CASSSRGTGELFF; DNA: TGCGCCAGCAGCTCGCGGGGGACCGGGGAGCTGTTTTTT
J: TRBJ1-1; V: TRBV9; size: -; D: TRBD1; CDR3: CASSPDRGRFTEAFF; DNA: TGTGCCAGCAGCCCCGACAGGGGTCGTTTCACTGAAGCTTTCTTT
J: TRBJ2-2; V: TRBV9; size: -; D: -; CDR3: CASSAGGSNTGELFF; DNA: TGTGCCAGCAGCGCAGGAGGGTCGAACACCGGGGAGCTGTTTTTT
J: TRBJ1-1; V: TRBV28; size: -; D: -; CDR3: CASSLLTQLEAFF; DNA: TGTGCCAGCAGTTTATTGACTCAATTAGAAGCTTTCTTT
J: TRBJ1-1; V: TRBV5-1; size: -; D: TRBD1; CDR3: CASSPDRGMNTEAFF; DNA: TGCGCCAGCAGCCCTGACAGGGGCATGAACACTGAAGCTTTCTTT
J: TRBJ1-5; V: TRBV6-6; size: -; D: -; CDR3: CASSYPQGQPQHF; DNA: TGTGCCAGCAGTTACCCACAGGGACAGCCCCAGCATTTT
J: TRBJ2-5; V: TRBV4-1; size: -; D: TRBD2; CDR3: CASSQETSGPETQYF; DNA: TGCGCCAGCAGCCAAGAGACTAGCGGGCCGGAGACCCAGTACTTC
J: TRBJ1-1; V: TRBV6-6; size: -; D: -; CDR3: CASSYTGMNTEAFF; DNA: TGTGCCAGCAGTTATACAGGGATGAACACTGAAGCTTTCTTT
J: TRBJ2-3; V: TRBV5-1; size: -; D: TRBD2; CDR3: CASSQRLAGTDTQYF; DNA: TGCGCCAGCAGCCAGCGACTAGCGGGGACAGATACGCAGTATTTT
J: TRBJ2-5; V: TRBV27; size: once; D: TRBD2; CDR3: CASSLRAGVETQYF; DNA: TGTGCCAGCAGTTTACGGGCGGGGGTGGAGACCCAGTACTTC
J: TRBJ2-7; V: TRBV6-1; size: -; D: TRBD1; CDR3: CASSVGGETYEQYF; DNA: TGTGCCAGCAGTGTAGGGGGCGAAACCTACGAGCAGTACTTC
J: TRBJ1-5; V: TRBV7-2; size: -; D: TRBD1; CDR3: CASSRLTGSQPQHF; DNA: TGTGCCAGCAGCCGACTGACAGGGTCTCAGCCCCAGCATTTT
J: TRBJ2-7; V: TRBV7-3; size: once; D: TRBD1; CDR3: CASSFIRKGQGGHEQYF; DNA: TGTGCCAGCAGCTTCATTAGAAAGGGACAGGGGGGGCACGAGCAGTACTTC
J: TRBJ2-7; V: TRBV2; size: -; D: -; CDR3: CASSEGQGLEQYF; DNA: TGTGCCAGCAGTGAAGGGCAGGGCCTAGAGCAGTACTTC
J: TRBJ2-2; V: TRBV5-6; size: -; D: -; CDR3: CASSALGTQNTGELFF; DNA: TGTGCCAGCAGCGCATTAGGGACACAGAACACCGGGGAGCTGTTTTTT
J: TRBJ2-7; V: TRBV6-1; size: few; D: -; CDR3: CASTKDSYEQYF; DNA: TGTGCCAGCACCAAGGACAGTTACGAGCAGTACTTC
J: TRBJ2-2; V: TRBV7-8; size: once; D: -; CDR3: CASSLWQGTGELFF; DNA: TGTGCCAGCAGCTTATGGCAGGGCACCGGGGAGCTGTTTTTT
J: TRBJ2-3; V: TRBV20-1; size: -; D: -; CDR3: CSATFGGQYF; DNA: TGCAGTGCTACCTTCGGGGGGCAGTATTTT
J: TRBJ2-1; V: TRBV19; size: -; D: TRBD2; CDR3: CASSDSGGSNEQFF; DNA: TGTGCCAGTAGCGATAGCGGGGGGTCCAATGAGCAGTTCTTC
J: TRBJ2-3; V: TRBV7-3; size: -; D: TRBD2; CDR3: CASSGLTSGGASTDTQYF; DNA: TGTGCCAGCAGCGGACTTACTAGCGGGGGAGCTAGCACAGATACGCAGTATTTT
J: TRBJ1-4; V: TRBV4-1; size: -; D: -; CDR3: CASSSHPGPANEKLFF; DNA: TGCGCCAGCAGCTCCCACCCAGGGCCCGCTAATGAAAAACTGTTTTTT